This T cell receptor (beta chain) emerged from a study of T cell repertoires in cytomegalovirus infection. Study context: Public TCR beta signature analysis indicated the presence of both CMV infection and matching HLA type.

TCRdb re-derived calls from the reads in MiXCR, one entry per CDR3 protein. The sample lists tens of thousands of distinct CDR3 sequences, under 30% occurring once. This clonotype showed up many times. Its target is not known. This TCR came from a human donor in good health (CMV status not recorded). Some clones in this sample may be carry-over from other donors' samples. Sequenced material: CD8+ T cells from cultured PBMCs, taken from culture after CMV antigen stimulation.

CDR3 nucleotide sequence: TGTGCCAGCAGCCGGGGTAGCACTGAAGCTTTCTTT. As protein: CASSRGSTEAFF. This chain connects TRBV9 to TRBJ1-1, with D unclear. Germline CDR1 reads SGDLS; CDR2 reads YYNGEE. V was shortened by 4 bases and J by 4 bases, with 8 bases between the two germline ends. This CDR3 spans 12 amino acids.